These 5 T cell receptor beta chains originate from one sample sequenced in a study of CXCR3-negative and CXCR3-positive naive CD8 T cells. The method, 5' RACE with UMI labels, was used to prepare the TRB cDNA libraries. No DNA is given; TCRdb re-called the 5' RACE reads and lists each CDR3 protein once. The sample holds about 40,000 distinct CDR3 sequences. Sequencing used memory CD8+ T cells from blood. These receptors all come from a human donor in good health. Some clones in this sample may be carry-over from other donors' samples.

J is TRBJ1-4 and V is TRBV12-3 or TRBV12-4; TCRdb proposes TRBD1, but this gene call is untestable without DNA. CDR3 length: 15 residues. CDR3 protein: CASSGQGGSYEKLFF.

J is TRBJ2-7 and V is TRBV5-1; TCRdb names TRBD1, which stays unverified in the absence of DNA. CDR1 is SGHRS, CDR2 YFSETQ, per germline. The CDR3 is made up of 14 amino acids. CDR3 loop: CASSLVGQTYEQYF.

The V and J genes are TRBV29-1 and TRBJ2-3; TCRdb calls TRBD1, which cannot be checked without DNA. This CDR3 region has 14 residues. CDR1 and CDR2 from the germline V gene are SQVTM and ANQGSEA. The CDR3 region is CSVERGDHTDTQYF.

This sequence joins TRBV7-9 and TRBJ1-1; TCRdb's D call, TRBD1, is unchecked because there is no DNA. Per germline, CDR1 SEHNR and CDR2 FQNEAQ (reference sequence). This CDR3 spans 14 amino acids. This chain's CDR3 is CASSLTGENAEAFF.

The chain has TRBV29-1 and TRBJ2-2. Germline V gene lookup returns CDR1 SQVTM and CDR2 ANQGSEA. The CDR3 covers 12 residues. This CDR3 is CSVQPYTGELSF.